The next 10 T cell receptor beta chains were all read from a single sample in a study of T cell responses to AZD1222 COVID-19 vaccine. The protocol was immunoSEQ multiplex PCR, while the TCRdb copy is restricted to in-frame clones and leaves out a portion. The data contain about 150,000 clones, 92% of them singletons. Sequenced material: peripheral blood, taken 28 days after the second AZD1222 dose. Source of these receptors: an adult who received the AZD1222 COVID-19 vaccine.

This clone turned up a few times. This chain's CDR3 is CASSLSPRHLGYTF. CDR3 nucleotides: TGTGCCAGCAGTTTAAGCCCAAGACACCTCGGCTACACCTTC. The rearrangement joins TRBV28 to TRBJ1-2; no definite D call. The CDR3 is made up of 14 amino acids. CDR1 MDHEN and CDR2 SYDVKM come from the germline V gene. Trimming removed 2 bases from V and 8 bases from J, with 15 bases in between.

V is TRBV6-5 and J is TRBJ2-7; 7 nucleotides align to TRBD1. The CDR3 spans 15 residues. Germline CDR1 reads MNHEY; CDR2 reads SVGAGI. V lost 0 bases and J lost 6; bases outside the gene matches: 8. CDR3: CASSYSGQTWAEQYF. The CDR3 DNA follows: TGTGCCAGCAGTTACTCGGGACAGACCTGGGCCGAGCAGTACTTC.

The chain couples TRBV28 to TRBJ2-7; D remains unclear. The V end was cut by 2 bases, the J end by 7 bases, with 12 bases between. This CDR3 has 13 amino acids. Germline CDR1 MDHEN, CDR2 SYDVKM. CDR3 DNA sequence: TGTGCCAGCAGTTTAACTTATGGGTCGGAGCAGTACTTC. This encodes CASSLTYGSEQYF.

J is TRBJ2-2 and V is TRBV19; D is undetermined. This CDR3 spans 16 amino acids. V dropped 0 bases and J dropped 7 bases, with 15 bases sitting between them. Germline lookup yields CDR1 LNHDA and CDR2 SQIVND (reference sequence). CDR3 protein: CASSIDPRLVGGELFF. CDR3 sequence (DNA): TGTGCCAGTAGTATAGATCCACGGCTTGTCGGCGGGGAGCTGTTTTTT.

This sequence joins TRBV2 and TRBJ1-4; unclear D gene. Trimming took 7 bases from V and 4 from J, leaving 10 bases between them. The CDR3 runs 13 residues. Per the germline V gene, CDR1 is SNHLY and CDR2 is FYNNEI. The CDR3: CASKGSYNEKLFF. DNA for the CDR3: TGTGCCAGCAAGGGCAGCTATAATGAAAAACTGTTTTTT. The complete variable domain, with remaining parts taken from reference TRBV2 and TRBJ1-4, reads EPEVTQTPSHQVTQMGQEVILRCVPISNHLYFYWYRQILGQKVEFLVSFYNNEISEKSEIFDDQFSVERPDGSNFTLKIRSTKLEDSAMYFCASKGSYNEKLFFGSGTQLSVL.

The chain joins TRBV2 to TRBJ1-2; tentative D call: TRBD1 (5 bases). The CDR3 runs to 14 residues. Germline loops: CDR1 SNHLY, CDR2 FYNNEI. V lost 4 bases and J 2 bases, leaving 11 bases between the germline ends. The CDR3 coding sequence is TGTGCCAGCAGTGCTCCCGGGACCAACTATGGCTACACCTTC. It specifies CASSAPGTNYGYTF.

The chain has TRBV4-3 and TRBJ2-1, with D possibly matching TRBD2 (7 bases). Per the germline V gene, CDR1 is LGHNA and CDR2 is YSLEER. Trimming pared 0 bases from V and 1 base from J, leaving 13 bases between. This CDR3 is built from 17 residues. The CDR3 region has the DNA TGCGCCAGCAGCCAAGATAGGGGGAGGGCGTCCTACAATGAGCAGTTCTTC. Translation: CASSQDRGRASYNEQFF.

This chain links TRBV18 with TRBJ1-3; tentative D call: TRBD1 (6 bases). The CDR3 runs 17 residues. Germline CDR1 KGHSH, CDR2 LQKENI. The V end was cut by 7 bases, the J end by 2 bases, with 21 bases between. The CDR3 protein is CASFTELQGGTGNTIYF. For the CDR3, the DNA is TGTGCCAGCTTCACCGAGTTACAGGGAGGAACTGGAAACACCATATATTTT. The variable domain in full, completed from reference TRBV18 and TRBJ1-3, reads NAGVMQNPRHLVRRRGQEARLRCSPMKGHSHVYWYRQLPEEGLKFMVYLQKENIIDESGMPKERFSAEFPKEGPSILRIQQVVRGDSAAYFCASFTELQGGTGNTIYFGEGSWLTVV.

The sample holds one count of this clone. The chain carries TRBV2 and TRBJ2-5, with TRBD2 as a possible D gene (7 bases). V was clipped by 3 bases and J by 4 bases, with 12 bases between them. The CDR3 covers 14 residues. Looked up from germline, CDR1 is SNHLY and CDR2 is FYNNEI. The CDR3 reads CASSDLGGGETQYF. The CDR3 DNA reads TGTGCCAGCAGTGACTTAGGGGGGGGAGAGACCCAGTACTTC.

In DNA form, the CDR3 reads TGTGCCAGCTCACCCCAGCGGGCCGGGTACGAGCAGTACTTC. Protein product: CASSPQRAGYEQYF. The chain couples TRBV6-5 to TRBJ2-7, with D possibly matching TRBD2 (6 bases). Trimming stripped 8 bases from V and 4 bases from J, with 18 bases between. This CDR3 region has 14 residues. Germline V gene lookup returns CDR1 MNHEY and CDR2 SVGAGI.